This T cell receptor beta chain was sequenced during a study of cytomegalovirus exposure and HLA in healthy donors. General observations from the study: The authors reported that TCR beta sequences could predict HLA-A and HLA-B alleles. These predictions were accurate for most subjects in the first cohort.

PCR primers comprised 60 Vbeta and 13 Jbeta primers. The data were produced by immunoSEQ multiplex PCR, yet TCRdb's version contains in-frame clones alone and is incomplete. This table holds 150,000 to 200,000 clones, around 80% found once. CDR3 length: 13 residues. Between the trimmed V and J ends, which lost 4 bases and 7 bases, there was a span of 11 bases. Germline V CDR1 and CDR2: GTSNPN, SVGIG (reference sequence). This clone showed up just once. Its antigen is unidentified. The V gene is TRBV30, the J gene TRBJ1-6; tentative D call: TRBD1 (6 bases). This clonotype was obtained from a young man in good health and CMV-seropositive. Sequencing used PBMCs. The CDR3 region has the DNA TGTGCCTGGACTGCAGGGGTAAATTCACCCCTCCACTTT. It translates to CAWTAGVNSPLHF. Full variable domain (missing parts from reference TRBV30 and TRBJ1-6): SQTIHQWPATLVQPVGSPLSLECTVEGTSNPNLYWYRQAAGRGLQLLFYSVGIGQISSEVPQNLSASRPQDRQFILSSKKLLLSDSGFYLCAWTAGVNSPLHFGNGTRLTVT.